This passage covers 8 T cell receptor beta chains from one sample sequenced in a study of cytomegalovirus exposure and HLA in healthy donors. This PCR relied on a set of 60 Vbeta primers and 13 Jbeta primers. Some clones are missing from TCRdb's copy, which holds only in-frame ones; the method was immunoSEQ multiplex PCR. The sample data list 130,000 or so clones. The sequenced sample was PBMCs. These receptors were taken from a woman aged 55-69 years in good health and CMV-seronegative.

This rearrangement joins TRBV10-3 to TRBJ1-2; no clear D gene. The ends were cut back, 7 bases at V and 3 bases at J, with 12 bases in the middle. This CDR3 is 13 amino acids long. Germline V CDR1 and CDR2: ENHRY, SYGVKD. The CDR3: CAIKAGVDYGYTF. CDR3 in DNA: TGTGCCATCAAGGCAGGTGTGGACTATGGCTACACCTTC.

The chain employs TRBV9 and TRBJ1-2; tentatively, D is TRBD1 (6 bases). The germline CDR1 and CDR2 sequences are SGDLS and YYNGEE. Trimming shortened V by 4 bases and J by 2 bases, and 12 bases separated the two germline ends. The CDR3 is made up of 14 amino acids. The CDR3 loop reads CASSLQGLNYGYTF. In DNA, the CDR3 is TGTGCCAGCAGCTTACAGGGCCTAAACTATGGCTACACCTTC.

The chain employs TRBV9 and TRBJ1-2, with 12 bases fitting TRBD1. This CDR3 has 18 residues. Germline-derived CDR1 and CDR2 are SGDLS and YYNGEE. J gave up 2 bases and V 4 bases, and 12 bases lay outside the gene matches. DNA for the CDR3: TGTGCCAGCAGCCCCCCGGGGACAGGGGGCGTTTGGAACTATGGCTACACCTTC. Translated, it gives CASSPPGTGGVWNYGYTF.

The DNA of the CDR3 is TGCGCCAGCAGCCAAGAACTTAGCGGGATTAGCACAGATACGCAGTATTTT. Protein product: CASSQELSGISTDTQYF. The J gene is TRBJ2-3, the V gene TRBV4-1; 8 bases are a match to TRBD2. The germline V gene encodes CDR1 MGHRA and CDR2 YSYEKL. The V and J ends lost 0 bases and 0 bases, in that order; junction bases with no gene match: 5. The CDR3 totals 17 residues.

The chain couples TRBV5-1 to TRBJ2-4; 7 bases match TRBD1. This CDR3 is built from 15 residues. The germline CDR1 and CDR2 sequences are SGHRS and YFSETQ. Trimming took 1 base from V and 4 from J; bases not matched to a gene: 5. The CDR3 sequence: CASSLSDRVKNIQYF. The CDR3 DNA is TGCGCCAGCAGCTTGTCAGACAGGGTAAAAAACATTCAGTACTTC. Drawing the rest from reference TRBV5-1 and TRBJ2-4, the complete variable domain is KAGVTQTPRYLIKTRGQQVTLSCSPISGHRSVSWYQQTPGQGLQFLFEYFSETQRNKGNFPGRFSGRQFSNSRSEMNVSTLELGDSALYLCASSLSDRVKNIQYFGAGTRLSVL.

The chain recombines TRBV6-5 with TRBJ2-1, with D possibly TRBD2 on 5 matching bases. The CDR3 is 14 residues long. V was trimmed by 2 bases and J by 8 bases, leaving 13 bases between them. CDR1 MNHEY and CDR2 SVGAGI come from the germline V gene. The CDR3 reads CASSYRLRVYEQFF. The CDR3 coding sequence is TGTGCCAGCAGTTACCGCCTGAGGGTTTATGAGCAGTTCTTC.

The chain employs TRBV19 and TRBJ1-1; no firm D call. This CDR3 is 13 amino acids long. Trimming shortened V by 6 bases and J by 7 bases, and 15 bases separated the two germline ends. Germline V gene lookup returns CDR1 LNHDA and CDR2 SQIVND (reference sequence). DNA of the CDR3: TGTGCCAGTAGGATCCCAACGGGTGGTGAAGCTTTCTTT. Its protein product is CASRIPTGGEAFF.

The chain carries TRBV7-9 and TRBJ2-7, with 11 bases that match TRBD2. Germline V gene lookup returns CDR1 SEHNR and CDR2 FQNEAQ (reference sequence). This CDR3 is built from 16 residues. With 5 bases clipped from V and 2 bases from J, the junction kept 8 bases outside the gene matches. CDR3 amino acids: CASSHWTSGWAYEQYF. In DNA form, the CDR3 reads TGTGCCAGCAGCCACTGGACTAGCGGGTGGGCCTACGAGCAGTACTTC.